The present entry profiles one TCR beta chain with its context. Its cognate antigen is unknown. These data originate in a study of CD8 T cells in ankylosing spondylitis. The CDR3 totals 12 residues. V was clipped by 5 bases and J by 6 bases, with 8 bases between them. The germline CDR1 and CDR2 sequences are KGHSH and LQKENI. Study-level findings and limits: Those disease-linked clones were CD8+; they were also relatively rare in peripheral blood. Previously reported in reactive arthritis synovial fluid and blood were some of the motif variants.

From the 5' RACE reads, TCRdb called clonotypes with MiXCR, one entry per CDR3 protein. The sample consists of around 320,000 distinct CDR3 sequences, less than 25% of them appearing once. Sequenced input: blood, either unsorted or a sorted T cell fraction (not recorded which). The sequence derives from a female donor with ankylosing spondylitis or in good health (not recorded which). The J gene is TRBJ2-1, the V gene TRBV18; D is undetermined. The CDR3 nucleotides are TGTGCCAGCTCAAAGAGAGGCAATGAGCAGTTCTTC. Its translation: CASSKRGNEQFF. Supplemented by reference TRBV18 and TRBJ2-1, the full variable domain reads NAGVMQNPRHLVRRRGQEARLRCSPMKGHSHVYWYRQLPEEGLKFMVYLQKENIIDESGMPKERFSAEFPKEGPSILRIQQVVRGDSAAYFCASSKRGNEQFFGPGTRLTVL.